This passage covers 11 T cell receptor beta chains from one sample sequenced in a study of STAT5B mutations in CD4+ large granular lymphocyte leukemia. Profiled with immunoSEQ multiplex PCR; TCRdb holds only in-frame clones, not every one. The sample has approximately 27,000 clones; 81% are singletons. The sample consisted of CD4+ T cells from blood buffy coats. The receptors stem from a human donor in good health.

V is TRBV18 and J is TRBJ2-5, with D tentatively TRBD1 (6 bases). V lost 2 bases and J 2 bases, leaving 18 bases between the germline ends. This CDR3 comprises 17 residues. CDR1 and CDR2 from the germline V gene are KGHSH and LQKENI. The CDR3 sequence is CASSPDRKGYTQETQYF. In nucleotides, the CDR3 is TGTGCCAGCTCACCAGACAGGAAGGGGTACACACAAGAGACCCAGTACTTC.

The chain uses TRBV6-1 and TRBJ1-1; a weak D match, TRBD1 (6 bases). Trimming removed 7 bases at V and 1 base at J, with 13 bases between. CDR1 MNHNS and CDR2 SASEGT come from the germline V gene. The CDR3 contains 14 residues. In nucleotides, the CDR3 is TGTGCCAGCATTCAACCGGGACAGAACACTGAAGCTTTCTTT. Translation: CASIQPGQNTEAFF.

The V and J genes are TRBV7-7 and TRBJ2-7; no clear D. Germline V lookup: CDR1 SSHAT, CDR2 FNYEAQ (reference sequence). V lost 5 bases and J 0 bases, leaving 20 bases between the germline ends. The CDR3 is made up of 17 amino acids. CDR3: CASSQPPRSTCSYEQYV. The DNA of the CDR3 is TGTGCCAGCAGCCAGCCCCCAAGGTCGACATGCTCCTACGAGCAGTACGTC.

The rearrangement joins TRBV5-1 to TRBJ2-5; TRBD1 agrees at 10 bases. With 0 bases clipped from V and 4 bases from J, the junction kept 12 bases outside the gene matches. There are 18 residues in the CDR3. From germline, CDR1 is SGHRS and CDR2 YFSETQ. CDR3 region: CASSLAVRTDRGGETQYF. For the CDR3, the DNA is TGCGCCAGCAGCTTGGCGGTTCGTACGGACAGGGGGGGAGAGACCCAGTACTTC.

This clone appeared a few times. V gene TRBV2 combines with J gene TRBJ1-1; D is possibly TRBD1 (6 bases). The CDR3 has 13 residues. The germline gives CDR1 SNHLY, CDR2 FYNNEI. CDR3 loop: CAGGRGLNTEAFF. CDR3 in DNA: TGTGCAGGGGGGAGGGGTCTGAACACTGAAGCTTTCTTT.

In its sample, this clone was seen once. The chain is built from TRBV7-9 and TRBJ1-3; 8 bases match TRBD1. The CDR3 runs to 15 residues. V shed 7 bases and J 0 bases; nucleotides not matched to a gene: 5. Germline values: CDR1 SEHNR, CDR2 FQNEAQ (reference sequence). The DNA for the CDR3 is TGTGCCAGCAAGGTCACAGGGGGCTCTGGAAACACCATATATTTT. Translation gives CASKVTGGSGNTIYF.

V gene TRBV6-5 combines with J gene TRBJ2-2; 7 bases fit TRBD1. With V trimmed by 6 bases and J by 0 bases, 4 bases remained unmatched. CDR1 and CDR2 (germline): MNHEY, SVGAGI. The CDR3 extends over 15 amino acids. The CDR3 sequence is CASRPGQSNTGELFF. The DNA for the CDR3 is TGTGCCAGCAGGCCGGGACAGTCGAACACCGGGGAGCTGTTTTTT.

This clone rates as medium-sized. The chain joins TRBV2 to TRBJ1-6, with 7 bases fitting TRBD1. In germline, CDR1 is SNHLY, CDR2 FYNNEI. The CDR3 runs 15 residues. V was clipped by 5 bases and J by 6 bases; unmatched bases: 7. This CDR3 reads CASSRQGTGNSPLHF. The CDR3 bases are TGTGCCAGCAGTAGACAGGGAACGGGTAATTCACCCCTCCACTTT.

The rearrangement links TRBV15 to TRBJ1-1, with D perhaps matching TRBD1 (5 bases). The CDR3 spans 15 residues. Germline-derived CDR1 and CDR2 are LNHNV and YYDKDF (reference sequence). Trimming left V 0 bases short and J 5 bases short, with 13 bases between. CDR3 sequence reads: CATSRDAGGGTEAFF. The CDR3, as DNA: TGTGCCACCAGCAGAGATGCGGGGGGAGGTACTGAAGCTTTCTTT.

This chain links TRBV6-5 with TRBJ1-3; 9 bases map to TRBD1. Germline loops: CDR1 MNHEY, CDR2 SVGAGI. Trimming took 4 bases from V and 4 from J; bases not matched to a gene: 8. The CDR3 consists of 16 residues. The CDR3 reads CASSLGQGSSGNTIYF. The CDR3, as DNA: TGTGCCAGCAGTTTGGGACAGGGTTCGTCGGGAAACACCATATATTTT.

The V gene is TRBV5-1, the J gene TRBJ2-2, with 8 bases that match TRBD1. J gave up 7 bases and V 4 bases, and 9 bases lay outside the gene matches. The CDR3 is 15 amino acids. Germline loops: CDR1 SGHRS, CDR2 YFSETQ. The CDR3 region is CASSQGQAHIGELFF. The CDR3 DNA follows: TGCGCCAGCAGCCAGGGACAGGCCCACATCGGGGAGCTGTTTTTT.